One TCR beta chain is described in this entry. This record comes from a study of beta chain features in type 1 diabetes. Reverse transcribing all isolated RNA meant expressed TCRB transcripts were sequenced. Here immunoSEQ multiplex PCR was the method, and the copy in TCRdb shows in-frame clones only, minus some. This table has around 430,000 clones, about 29% appearing once. The V end lost 0 bases, the J end lost 0 bases, and 7 bases lay between the germline ends. The length of the CDR3 is 15 residues. CDR1 SGHRS and CDR2 YFSETQ come from the germline V gene. The receptor was isolated from a man aged 18 to 29 in good health. The chain has TRBV5-1 and TRBJ2-1; perhaps TRBD2 as D (6 bases). The sequenced sample consisted of naive CD4+ T cells from blood. The CDR3 coding sequence is TGCGCCAGCAGCTTGGGCGGGATCTCCTACAATGAGCAGTTCTTC. Translating gives CASSLGGISYNEQFF.